These 17 T cell receptor beta chains were all obtained from the same sample, sequenced in a study of blood T cell repertoires in COVID-19. Method: immunoSEQ multiplex PCR; TCRdb's copy keeps in-frame clones and lacks some. The table records 200,000 to 250,000 clones, 83% of them present only once. Sequencing input: peripheral blood. These receptors were collected from a woman in her twenties or thirties with COVID-19, enrolled during active disease.

The V call is TRBV10-2, the J call TRBJ2-1; 7 bases agree with TRBD2. Germline CDR1 is WSHSY and CDR2 is SAAADI. This CDR3 spans 13 amino acids. The V and J ends lost 3 bases and 10 bases, in that order; junction bases with no gene match: 6. For the CDR3, the DNA is TGCGCCAGCAGTGACCGGGAGGAACGGGAGCAGTTCTTC. This codes for CASSDREEREQFF.

This clone showed up just once. The chain combines TRBV6-2 or TRBV6-3 with TRBJ2-7, with 7 bases aligning to TRBD1. The CDR3 contains 11 residues. Trimming took 7 bases from V and 6 from J; bases not matched to a gene: 3. Germline V gene lookup returns CDR1 MNHEY and CDR2 SVGEGT. The CDR3 reads CASTPGGEQYF. The DNA for the CDR3 is TGTGCCAGCACCCCAGGGGGCGAGCAGTACTTC.

The V call is TRBV27, the J call TRBJ1-1, with unresolved D. Germline values: CDR1 MNHEY, CDR2 SMNVEV (reference sequence). V lost 5 bases and J 0 bases, leaving 13 bases between the germline ends. This CDR3 region has 15 residues. The CDR3 DNA follows: TGTGCCAGCAGTACTCAAAGTTTAATGAACACTGAAGCTTTCTTT. Encoded protein: CASSTQSLMNTEAFF.

V is TRBV11-3 and J is TRBJ2-2; TRBD2 might be the D (6 bases). CDR1 and CDR2 from the germline V gene are SGHNT and YENEEA. This CDR3 is built from 15 residues. Trimming left V 1 base short and J 5 bases short, with 11 bases between. CDR3 in DNA: TGTGCCAGCAGCTTAGGTCTTCGGGGGACCGGGGAGCTGTTTTTT. Translation: CASSLGLRGTGELFF. Full variable domain (remainder filled in from reference TRBV11-3 and TRBJ2-2): EAGVVQSPRYKIIEKKQPVAFWCNPISGHNTLYWYLQNLGQGPELLIRYENEEAVDDSQLPKDRFSAERLKGVDSTLKIQPAELGDSAVYLCASSLGLRGTGELFFGEGSRLTVL.

This clone occurred once. Other DNA sequences in the same sample also yield this CDR3. The chain is built from TRBV19 and TRBJ1-1, with D tentatively TRBD1 (5 bases). The ends were cut back, 3 bases at V and 1 base at J, with 9 bases in the middle. The V gene's germline CDR1 is LNHDA and CDR2 SQIVND (reference sequence). The CDR3 consists of 14 residues. CDR3 in DNA: TGTGCCAGTAGTATTCAGGGAAGGAACACTGAAGCTTTCTTT. Protein: CASSIQGRNTEAFF.

The chain couples TRBV28 to TRBJ2-1, with 10 bases fitting TRBD2. The CDR3 consists of 16 residues. After removal of 7 bases from V and 8 bases from J, the junction contained 14 bases not matched to a gene. The germline V gene encodes CDR1 MDHEN and CDR2 SYDVKM. CDR3 in DNA: TGTGCCAGCAATTCAGGGCTAGCGGGGGTAGGCCATGAGCAGTTCTTC. It is translated as CASNSGLAGVGHEQFF.

This clone was detected a few times. The chain is built from TRBV2 and TRBJ2-2; D gene ambiguous. CDR3 length equals 11 residues. CDR1 and CDR2 (germline): SNHLY, FYNNEI. V lost 11 bases to trimming and J lost 3 bases, with 7 bases between them. CDR3 sequence: CASRYTGELFF. CDR3 coding DNA: TGTGCCTCGCGGTACACCGGGGAGCTGTTTTTT.

The chain uses TRBV14 and TRBJ2-3; D unclear. Germline CDR1 and CDR2: SGHDN and FVKESK. CDR3 size: 13 residues. Trimming stripped 6 bases from V and 2 bases from J, with 9 bases between. Written as DNA, the CDR3 is TGTGCCAGCAGTCCAATTCACACAGATACGCAGTATTTT. Translating gives CASSPIHTDTQYF.

CDR3 DNA: TGTGCCAGCACCGGGACAGGGGGCGATCAGCCCCAGCATTTT. This codes for CASTGTGGDQPQHF. The rearrangement joins TRBV2 to TRBJ1-5; TRBD1 aligns across 12 bases. The length of the CDR3 is 14 residues. J was trimmed by 5 bases and V by 7 bases; bases with no gene match: 3. CDR1 SNHLY and CDR2 FYNNEI come from the germline V gene. The complete variable domain, with remaining parts taken from reference TRBV2 and TRBJ1-5, reads EPEVTQTPSHQVTQMGQEVILRCVPISNHLYFYWYRQILGQKVEFLVSFYNNEISEKSEIFDDQFSVERPDGSNFTLKIRSTKLEDSAMYFCASTGTGGDQPQHFGDGTRLSIL.

V and J are TRBV6-5 and TRBJ1-1, with TRBD1 matching 9 bases. The CDR3 is 13 residues long. V dropped 9 bases and J dropped 8; count of bases not matched to a gene: 10. The germline V gene encodes CDR1 MNHEY and CDR2 SVGAGI. The CDR3 coding sequence is TGTGCCAGACAGGGGGCAGTCTCGGCCGAAGCTTTCTTT. This sequence encodes CARQGAVSAEAFF.

The chain combines TRBV28 with TRBJ2-1; 12 nucleotides align to TRBD2. CDR1 MDHEN and CDR2 SYDVKM come from the germline V gene. V lost 6 bases, J lost 7 bases, and 7 bases stayed unmatched. The CDR3 length is 15 residues. The CDR3 nucleotides read TGTGCCAGCAGCGGGACTAGCGGGCCTCAAAATGAGCAGTTCTTC. Its translation: CASSGTSGPQNEQFF.

The J gene is TRBJ1-2, the V gene TRBV4-3; 10 bases are shared with TRBD1. The trim removed 0 bases at V and 8 bases at J, leaving 9 bases unmatched. CDR3 size: 16 residues. Germline assignment: CDR1 LGHNA and CDR2 YSLEER. CDR3 residues: CASSQDVGTGVAGYTF. CDR3 nucleotides: TGCGCCAGCAGCCAAGATGTTGGGACAGGGGTAGCGGGCTACACCTTC.

This rearrangement joins TRBV10-1 to TRBJ2-3; the match to TRBD1 covers 8 bases. Germline V CDR1 and CDR2: WNHNN, SYGVQD (reference sequence). V was clipped by 8 bases and J by 5 bases; unmatched bases: 15. The CDR3 sequence is 16 residues long. The CDR3 sequence is CASGGLTGGGGDTQYF. CDR3 sequence (DNA): TGCGCCAGCGGGGGCCTAACAGGGGGAGGAGGAGATACGCAGTATTTT.

This chain joins TRBV6-5 and TRBJ2-2; D is possibly TRBD2 (5 bases). V shed 6 bases and J shed 3 bases, with 14 bases lying between them. Germline loops: CDR1 MNHEY, CDR2 SVGAGI. The CDR3 covers 15 residues. This CDR3 reads CASSRTSLDTGELFF. The CDR3 coding sequence is TGTGCCAGCAGCCGGACTTCACTCGACACCGGGGAGCTGTTTTTT.

The chain recombines TRBV12-3 or TRBV12-4 with TRBJ2-7; TRBD1 matches 7 bases. With V trimmed by 7 bases and J by 6 bases, 9 bases remained unmatched. The CDR3 spans 13 residues. CDR3 sequence: CASTLRTGGEQYF. CDR3 coding DNA: TGTGCCAGCACCCTAAGGACAGGAGGCGAGCAGTACTTC.

The V gene is TRBV11-3, the J gene TRBJ1-1; TRBD1 agrees at 7 bases. CDR1 and CDR2 (germline): SGHNT, YENEEA. V was clipped by 0 bases and J by 2 bases; unmatched bases: 12. The CDR3 has 18 residues. The chain's CDR3 is CASSLEFEHRGPNTEAFF. DNA for the CDR3: TGTGCCAGCAGCTTAGAATTCGAGCACAGGGGCCCAAACACTGAAGCTTTCTTT.

V usage is TRBV7-6 and J usage is TRBJ2-1; TRBD2 agrees at 8 bases. This CDR3 comprises 17 residues. The germline V gene has CDR1 SGHVS and CDR2 FNYEAQ. The V and J ends lost 4 bases and 1 base, in that order; junction bases with no gene match: 9. CDR3 in DNA: TGTGCCAGCAGCTCCCGGGGTAGCGGGATATCCTACAATGAGCAGTTCTTC. It specifies CASSSRGSGISYNEQFF.